This T cell receptor (beta chain) is drawn from a study of Graves' ophthalmopathy and Graves' hyperthyroidism. This clonotype has only a few counts. As the template, RNA transcripts were used to amplify TCR beta CDR3 regions. Following a first-round RT-PCR that used HTBI primers, a second-round multiplex PCR was carried out. TCRdb re-called the multiplex PCR reads through MiXCR, storing one row per CDR3 protein. Of 1 million to 1.3 million distinct CDR3 sequences listed, about 35% are singletons. The TCR was taken from an adult man with Graves' hyperthyroidism. Material: peripheral blood or thyroid tissue (not recorded which).

The CDR3 reads CASSEPDTSNYGYTF. In DNA, the CDR3 is TGCGCCAGCAGTGAGCCGGACACCTCTAACTATGGCTACACCTTC. The chain combines TRBV10-2 with TRBJ1-2, with D possibly matching TRBD1 (5 bases). The CDR3 has 15 amino acids. Trimming removed 2 bases at V and 0 bases at J, with 10 bases between. Germline CDR1 reads WSHSY; CDR2 reads SAAADI.